These 31 T cell receptor beta chains share one sample of origin, sequenced in a study of T cell responses to AZD1222 COVID-19 vaccine. Profiled with immunoSEQ multiplex PCR; TCRdb holds only in-frame clones, not every one. Of about 120,000 clones listed, roughly nine tenths are singletons. The sample consisted of peripheral blood, taken on day 0 of AZD1222 vaccination. These receptors were taken from an adult in good health.

This CDR3 is CASSPWGAANSPLHF. For the CDR3, the DNA is TGTGCCAGCAGCCCTTGGGGGGCCGCCAATTCACCCCTCCACTTT. J is TRBJ1-6 and V is TRBV7-2; a possible D gene is TRBD1 (6 bases). The CDR3 totals 15 residues. V was trimmed by 5 bases and J by 7 bases, leaving 15 bases between them. CDR1 SGHTA and CDR2 FQGNSA come from the germline V gene. Full variable domain (remainder filled in from reference TRBV7-2 and TRBJ1-6): GAGVSQSPSNKVTEKGKDVELRCDPISGHTALYWYRQSLGQGLEFLIYFQGNSAPDKSGLPSDRFSAERTGGSVSTLTIQRTQQEDSAVYLCASSPWGAANSPLHFGNGTRLTVT.

V usage is TRBV7-6 and J usage is TRBJ2-7; 14 positions agree with TRBD2. Germline loops: CDR1 SGHVS, CDR2 FNYEAQ. The trim removed 5 bases at V and 4 bases at J, leaving 4 bases unmatched. The CDR3 spans 15 residues. CDR3 in amino acids: CASSPGLAGGYEQYF. The DNA for the CDR3 is TGTGCCAGCAGCCCCGGACTAGCGGGGGGTTACGAGCAGTACTTC.

This clone was seen once. V usage is TRBV11-2 and J usage is TRBJ1-1; D not certain. The germline V gene has CDR1 SGHAT and CDR2 FQNNGV. CDR3 size: 13 residues. V dropped 0 bases and J dropped 11 bases, with 13 bases sitting between them. CDR3 loop: CASSLDPGPSAFF. The CDR3, as DNA: TGTGCCAGCAGCTTAGATCCGGGCCCCTCGGCTTTCTTT.

J is TRBJ1-2 and V is TRBV12-3 or TRBV12-4; no clear D. CDR3 length equals 11 residues. V was pared by 4 bases and J by 4 bases, with 4 bases between. The CDR3 here is CASSSGYGYTF. CDR3 sequence (DNA): TGTGCCAGCAGTTCCGGCTATGGCTACACCTTC.

The chain couples TRBV19 to TRBJ1-5; 7 nucleotides match TRBD1. Looked up from germline, CDR1 is LNHDA and CDR2 is SQIVND (reference sequence). The junction had 10 bases not matched to a gene; V was cut back by 5 bases and J by 3 bases. This CDR3 contains 16 residues. The CDR3 region has the DNA TGTGCCAGTAGTTCCGGACAGGTCTACCCCAATCAGCCCCAGCATTTT. It encodes CASSSGQVYPNQPQHF.

The V and J genes are TRBV13 and TRBJ2-5; a possible D gene is TRBD1 (6 bases). CDR1 is PRHDT, CDR2 FYEKMQ, per germline (reference sequence). The CDR3 is 16 residues long. Trimming stripped 5 bases from V and 2 bases from J, with 18 bases between. CDR3 amino acids: CASSPSWGQGQETQYF. CDR3 coding DNA: TGTGCCAGCAGCCCGTCTTGGGGGCAGGGTCAAGAGACCCAGTACTTC. Using reference TRBV13 and TRBJ2-5 for the parts outside the CDR3, the full variable domain is AAGVIQSPRHLIKEKRETATLKCYPIPRHDTVYWYQQGPGQDPQFLISFYEKMQSDKGSIPDRFSAQQFSDYHSELNMSSLELGDSALYFCASSPSWGQGQETQYFGPGTRLLVL.

V gene TRBV11-2 combines with J gene TRBJ1-3, with D maybe TRBD1 (6 bases). This CDR3 has 16 amino acids. CDR1 SGHAT and CDR2 FQNNGV come from the germline V gene. Trimming took off 4 bases at V and 4 bases at J, with 17 bases between the two ends. CDR3: CASSSITGTGGNTIYF. The CDR3, as DNA: TGTGCCAGCAGCTCGATAACAGGGACGGGGGGAAACACCATATATTTT.

The gene calls are TRBV18 and TRBJ1-1, with a possible D match to TRBD1 (5 bases). Trimming shortened V by 2 bases and J by 0 bases, and 10 bases separated the two germline ends. CDR3 length: 15 amino acids. Germline lookup yields CDR1 KGHSH and CDR2 LQKENI. CDR3 nucleotides: TGTGCCAGCTCACCATCAGGGTCCATGAACACTGAAGCTTTCTTT. It codes for CASSPSGSMNTEAFF.

The chain links TRBV7-6 to TRBJ1-4; TRBD1 aligns across 8 bases. Germline V gene data show CDR1 as SGHVS and CDR2 as FNYEAQ. V was pared by 5 bases and J by 6 bases, with 8 bases of the junction left unmatched. The CDR3 length is 15 residues. In DNA form, the CDR3 reads TGTGCCAGCAGCCCTCGGACAGGGACGGATGAAAAACTGTTTTTT. Encoded protein: CASSPRTGTDEKLFF.

The V gene is TRBV9, the J gene TRBJ2-3, with 9 nucleotides matching TRBD2. The CDR3 covers 15 residues. After removal of 2 bases from V and 3 bases from J, the junction contained 4 bases not matched to a gene. CDR1 is SGDLS and CDR2 is YYNGEE in the germline V gene. The CDR3 DNA follows: TGTGCCAGCAGCGTGAGCGGGGGGACGACAGATACGCAGTATTTT. It specifies CASSVSGGTTDTQYF.

CDR3 nucleotides: TGCGCCAGCAGCCCAATGCTAGCGGGGGGGCCCGAGACCCAGTACTTC. Protein: CASSPMLAGGPETQYF. The rearrangement uses TRBV5-1 and TRBJ2-5, with TRBD2 matching over 12 bases. CDR3 length: 16 residues. CDR1 is SGHRS and CDR2 is YFSETQ in the germline V gene. V trimming: 4 bases; J trimming: 5 bases; junction bases outside the gene matches: 9.

The V call is TRBV18, the J call TRBJ1-1; maybe TRBD1 (5 bases). This CDR3 contains 13 residues. V lost 1 base and J 5 bases, leaving 8 bases between the germline ends. Per the germline V gene, CDR1 is KGHSH and CDR2 is LQKENI. CDR3 sequence reads: CASSPQGLTEAFF. The CDR3 bases are TGTGCCAGCTCACCACAGGGGCTAACTGAAGCTTTCTTT.

This chain joins TRBV3-1 (or the pseudogene TRBV3-2) and TRBJ2-3; possible D gene TRBD2, 7 bases. V lost 4 bases and J lost 8, with 25 bases in between. Germline V gene sequence: CDR1 LGHDT, CDR2 YNNKEL (reference sequence). The CDR3 sequence is 17 residues long. CDR3: CASSPPREGGWVATQYF. In DNA form, the CDR3 reads TGTGCCAGCAGCCCACCGAGGGAGGGGGGATGGGTAGCTACGCAGTATTTT.

The rearrangement uses TRBV29-1 and TRBJ2-7, with D maybe TRBD1 (6 bases). Trimming stripped 4 bases from V and 6 bases from J, with 19 bases between. The CDR3 consists of 14 residues. Germline loops: CDR1 SQVTM, CDR2 ANQGSEA. CDR3 amino acids: CSVGNGQPLTEQYF. In DNA form, the CDR3 reads TGCAGCGTTGGAAACGGACAGCCCCTCACCGAGCAGTACTTC.

The J gene is TRBJ1-6, the V gene TRBV4-1, with D tentatively TRBD1 (5 bases). This CDR3 has 14 amino acids. Germline CDR1 is MGHRA and CDR2 is YSYEKL. Trimming removed 1 base at V and 6 bases at J, with 7 bases between. In DNA, the CDR3 is TGCGCCAGCAGCCAAGCAGGGACTAATTCACCCCTCCACTTT. Translated, it gives CASSQAGTNSPLHF.

The chain joins TRBV20-1 to TRBJ2-5; D not resolved. V gave up 5 bases and J gave up 3 bases, with 4 bases separating them. Germline V CDR1 and CDR2: DFQATT, SNEGSKA (reference sequence). This CDR3 has 10 amino acids. The CDR3 sequence: CSAWKETQYF. For the CDR3, the DNA is TGCAGTGCTTGGAAAGAGACCCAGTACTTC.

The rearrangement joins TRBV5-6 to TRBJ1-5; D may be TRBD1 (5 bases). Looked up from germline, CDR1 is SGHDT and CDR2 is YYEEEE. Trimming took 0 bases from V and 5 from J, leaving 6 bases between them. The CDR3 is made up of 13 amino acids. CDR3 region: CASSLGGDQPQHF. The CDR3, as DNA: TGTGCCAGCAGCTTGGGGGGGGATCAGCCCCAGCATTTT.

V usage is TRBV18 and J usage is TRBJ1-5, with 9 bases identical to TRBD1. Germline CDR1 is KGHSH and CDR2 is LQKENI. CDR3 length: 17 residues. J lost 5 bases, V lost 4 bases, and 12 bases had no gene match. The CDR3 DNA is TGTGCCAGCTCACACAGTCCTACAGGGGGCGCAGATCAGCCCCAGCATTTT. Encoded protein: CASSHSPTGGADQPQHF.

V gene TRBV29-1 combines with J gene TRBJ1-3, with a tentative D call TRBD1 (5 bases). The CDR3 loop spans 14 amino acids. V lost 7 bases, J lost 0 bases, and 13 bases lay in between. The germline CDR1 and CDR2 sequences are SQVTM and ANQGSEA. The CDR3 loop reads CSAILDSSGNTIYF. The CDR3 nucleotides are TGCAGCGCCATACTCGACAGCTCTGGAAACACCATATATTTT.

The chain links TRBV19 to TRBJ2-1, with 11 bases fitting TRBD2. The trim removed 3 bases at V and 6 bases at J, leaving 7 bases unmatched. The CDR3 runs to 16 residues. CDR1 and CDR2 from the germline V gene are LNHDA and SQIVND (reference sequence). The CDR3 DNA is TGTGCCAGTAGTATTATTAGCGGGGGGGCGAGCAATGAGCAGTTCTTC. It yields the protein CASSIISGGASNEQFF.

The chain links TRBV28 to TRBJ1-4, with D possibly matching TRBD1 (6 bases). Looked up from germline, CDR1 is MDHEN and CDR2 is SYDVKM. V was trimmed by 6 bases and J by 2 bases, leaving 16 bases between them. This CDR3 contains 16 residues. CDR3 sequence (DNA): TGTGCCAGCAGCACCCATCGTACAGGGACTAATGAAAAACTGTTTTTT. This gives the protein CASSTHRTGTNEKLFF.

V is TRBV6-7 and J is TRBJ1-2; D is unclear. TRBV6-7 counts as an open reading frame of uncertain function. The CDR3 is 12 amino acids. Deletions cut 2 bases from V and 9 bases from J, with 10 bases between. In nucleotides, the CDR3 is TGTGCCAGCAGTTACGAAGGGTATAGCTACACCTTC. The encoded protein is CASSYEGYSYTF.

The genes are TRBV4-3 and TRBJ1-1; D remains ambiguous. CDR3 size: 12 residues. Trimming left V 0 bases short and J 5 bases short, with 4 bases between. The germline V gene encodes CDR1 LGHNA and CDR2 YSLEER. DNA for the CDR3: TGCGCCAGCAGCCAAGATGGTACTGAAGCTTTCTTT. It translates to CASSQDGTEAFF.

The table lists this clone with a count of one. The CDR3 coding sequence is TGTGCCAGCAGTTACAGCGGGGGGAGGCCAGATACGCAGTATTTT. Translated, it gives CASSYSGGRPDTQYF. The chain recombines TRBV27 with TRBJ2-3, with TRBD2 matching over 9 bases. This CDR3 region has 15 residues. Germline-derived CDR1 and CDR2 are MNHEY and SMNVEV (reference sequence). The junction had 6 bases not matched to a gene; V was cut back by 4 bases and J by 4 bases.

Here the CDR3 reads CASGFMGGSYEQYF. In DNA form, the CDR3 reads TGTGCTAGTGGTTTTATGGGGGGGTCCTACGAGCAGTACTTC. V and J are TRBV12-5 and TRBJ2-7; 7 positions agree with TRBD2. CDR1 LGHNT and CDR2 FRNRAP come from the germline V gene. This CDR3 is built from 14 residues. Trimming removed 3 bases from V and 1 base from J; junction bases left unmatched: 3.

This clone has only one observation. This chain connects TRBV9 to TRBJ2-1, with 11 bases identical to TRBD2. J was trimmed by 3 bases and V by 0 bases; bases with no gene match: 8. The CDR3 runs 18 residues. CDR1 and CDR2 from the germline V gene are SGDLS and YYNGEE. The CDR3 nucleotides are TGTGCCAGCAGCGTAGCTGGACTAGCGGGTCGCGGCTACAATGAGCAGTTCTTC. Translated, it gives CASSVAGLAGRGYNEQFF. The full variable domain, in which reference TRBV9 and TRBJ2-1 provide the parts outside the CDR3, is DSGVTQTPKHLITATGQRVTLRCSPRSGDLSVYWYQQSLDQGLQFLIQYYNGEERAKGNILERFSAQQFPDLHSELNLSSLELGDSALYFCASSVAGLAGRGYNEQFFGPGTRLTVL.

This clone came up a few times. The same CDR3 arises from other DNA sequences in this sample as well. This chain uses TRBV5-1 with TRBJ1-6; unclear D gene. V gave up 5 bases and J gave up 4 bases, with 10 bases separating them. This CDR3 region has 14 residues. Germline CDR1 and CDR2: SGHRS and YFSETQ. This chain's CDR3 is CASSPTGYNSPLHF. The CDR3 DNA sequence: TGCGCCAGCAGTCCCACGGGTTATAATTCACCCCTCCACTTT.

Here the CDR3 reads CASSLIFGQGSQPQHF. The CDR3 DNA follows: TGTGCCAGCAGTCTAATATTCGGACAGGGGTCTCAGCCCCAGCATTTT. This chain links TRBV27 with TRBJ1-5; 9 nucleotides align to TRBD1. After removal of 5 bases from V and 6 bases from J, the junction contained 11 bases not matched to a gene. CDR1 and CDR2 from the germline V gene are MNHEY and SMNVEV (reference sequence). The CDR3 length is 16 residues.

This chain connects TRBV9 to TRBJ2-3, with D possibly matching TRBD1 (6 bases). The germline gives CDR1 SGDLS, CDR2 YYNGEE. Trimming removed 4 bases at V and 8 bases at J, with 23 bases between. The CDR3 totals 16 residues. In DNA form, the CDR3 reads TGTGCCAGCAGCTCTCCCGGCAGGGGAATAGGGGGTACGCAGTATTTT. Its protein is CASSSPGRGIGGTQYF.

The chain recombines TRBV12-3 or TRBV12-4 with TRBJ2-7, with D possibly matching TRBD1 (7 bases). This CDR3 is 12 amino acids long. The V gene lost 6 bases and the J gene lost 6 bases, with 12 bases spanning the gap. The CDR3 DNA follows: TGTGCCAGCAGACGCCAGGGGGGCGAGCAGTACTTC. It encodes CASRRQGGEQYF.

The V and J genes are TRBV12-5 and TRBJ2-3, with TRBD2 identical over 7 bases. With 0 bases clipped from V and 8 bases from J, the junction kept 14 bases outside the gene matches. Germline lookup yields CDR1 LGHNT and CDR2 FRNRAP. The CDR3 length is 17 residues. CDR3 in DNA: TGTGCTAGTGGTTTGGTACTTACGGCTAGCGGCGAGGGTACGCAGTATTTT. As protein: CASGLVLTASGEGTQYF. Looking up the rest from reference TRBV12-5 and TRBJ2-3 gives the full variable domain: DARVTQTPRHKVTEMGQEVTMRCQPILGHNTVFWYRQTMMQGLELLAYFRNRAPLDDSGMPKDRFSAEMPDATLATLKIQPSEPRDSAVYFCASGLVLTASGEGTQYFGPGTRLTVL.